Below are 6 T cell receptor beta chains sequenced from a single sample in a study of cytomegalovirus exposure and HLA in healthy donors. Both 60 Vbeta primers and 13 Jbeta primers went into the PCR. Sequencing used immunoSEQ multiplex PCR; TCRdb keeps in-frame clones, though not all of them. The top ten clones hold 1.3% to 1.5% of a sample with approximately 150,000 clones, about 72% of them seen once. Sequencing was carried out using PBMCs. Receptors were obtained from a man in his sixties in good health and CMV-seronegative.

The V call is TRBV7-9, the J call TRBJ1-4; the match to TRBD1 covers 7 bases. There are 15 residues in the CDR3. Germline CDR1 is SEHNR and CDR2 is FQNEAQ (reference sequence). The V and J ends lost 1 base and 8 bases, in that order; junction bases with no gene match: 7. The CDR3, as DNA: TGTGCCAGCAGCTTAGATGTGGCCAGGGGGGAAAAACTGTTTTTT. It specifies CASSLDVARGEKLFF.

This CDR3 is CASSEYGDRGSSPLHF. Here the CDR3 DNA reads TGTGCCAGCAGTGAATATGGGGACAGGGGTAGTTCACCCCTCCACTTT. The chain uses TRBV25-1 and TRBJ1-6, with 10 bases that match TRBD1. CDR3 length: 16 residues. Germline V CDR1 and CDR2: MGHDK, SYGVNS. V trimming: 0 bases; J trimming: 9 bases; junction bases outside the gene matches: 5.

J is TRBJ1-1 and V is TRBV7-2; D gene uncertain. The CDR3 loop spans 13 amino acids. Germline values: CDR1 SGHTA, CDR2 FQGNSA. Trimming pared 5 bases from V and 1 base from J, leaving 8 bases between. The CDR3 is CASSTQWNTEAFF. CDR3 nucleotide sequence: TGTGCCAGCAGCACACAGTGGAACACTGAAGCTTTCTTT.

This sequence joins TRBV30 and TRBJ2-5; 7 bases align to TRBD2. CDR1 is GTSNPN and CDR2 is SVGIG in the germline V gene (reference sequence). V was pared by 2 bases and J by 5 bases, with 8 bases of the junction left unmatched. This CDR3 contains 14 residues. DNA of the CDR3: TGTGCCTGGAGTATGGGACTACTGTCGGAGACCCAGTACTTC. Its translation is CAWSMGLLSETQYF.

This clone came up a few times. V and J are TRBV7-2 and TRBJ2-6; D is ambiguous. V was pared by 2 bases and J by 2 bases, with 7 bases between. From germline, CDR1 is SGHTA and CDR2 FQGNSA. The CDR3 is 15 residues long. CDR3 DNA: TGTGCCAGCAGCTTAAACGGTCCTGGGGCCAACGTCCTGACTTTC. It translates to CASSLNGPGANVLTF.

The chain is built from TRBV19 and TRBJ2-6, with D perhaps matching TRBD1 (5 bases). Trimming shortened V by 6 bases and J by 4 bases, and 13 bases separated the two germline ends. Germline lookup yields CDR1 LNHDA and CDR2 SQIVND (reference sequence). The CDR3 covers 15 residues. The CDR3 nucleotides are TGTGCCAGTAGCGAAGGGGCCCCCGGGGCCAACGTCCTGACTTTC. Translated: CASSEGAPGANVLTF.